The next 8 T cell receptor beta chains were all read from a single sample in a study of naive and memory T cell subsets. Two oligonucleotides, mixed equimolar, formed the beta constant-region primer covering TRBC1 and TRBC2. Nested alpha and beta constant-region primers with the SP2 primer drove four PCR rounds on ligated cDNA. MiXCR, applied by TCRdb to the UMI-ligation and nested PCR reads, yields one record per CDR3 protein. Of more than 100,000 distinct CDR3 sequences listed, around 35% are singletons. Sequencing was done on a sample of central memory CD4+ T cells from blood. Receptors originate from a human donor in good health.

This clonotype was found a few times. This sequence joins TRBV10-3 and TRBJ2-1, with 9 bases aligning to TRBD2. Germline V gene lookup returns CDR1 ENHRY and CDR2 SYGVKD. V was clipped by 6 bases and J by 6 bases; unmatched bases: 6. There are 14 residues in the CDR3. The CDR3 region has the DNA TGTGCCATCAGCGATAGCGGGAGAGTCAATGAGCAGTTCTTC. This translates into CAISDSGRVNEQFF.

The chain carries TRBV5-5 and TRBJ2-5; D is possibly TRBD1 (5 bases). Germline loops: CDR1 SGHKS, CDR2 YYEKEE (reference sequence). The CDR3 runs to 16 residues. Trimming stripped 2 bases from V and 0 bases from J, with 14 bases between. CDR3 amino acids: CASSFVRAANQETQYF. CDR3 sequence (DNA): TGTGCCAGCAGCTTTGTCAGGGCGGCCAACCAAGAGACCCAGTACTTC.

The V call is TRBV28, the J call TRBJ2-5; D not certain. There are 11 residues in the CDR3. Per the germline V gene, CDR1 is MDHEN and CDR2 is SYDVKM. V lost 5 bases and J 4 bases, leaving 5 bases between the germline ends. The CDR3: CASSVLETQYF. CDR3 bases: TGTGCCAGCAGTGTGTTAGAGACCCAGTACTTC.

This clonotype turned up a few times. The rearrangement joins TRBV15 to TRBJ2-7; D possibly corresponds to TRBD1 (6 bases). Trimming cost V 1 base and J 2 bases, with 9 bases left between them. The CDR3 loop spans 14 amino acids. CDR1 LNHNV and CDR2 YYDKDF come from the germline V gene (reference sequence). The CDR3 loop reads CATSRGQVPYEQYF. CDR3 coding DNA: TGTGCCACCAGCAGAGGACAGGTTCCCTACGAGCAGTACTTC.

This clonotype has a handful of counts. This chain uses TRBV20-1 with TRBJ1-2; the D is unclear. V was cut by 5 bases and J by 2 bases, with 9 bases left in between. The CDR3 totals 12 residues. CDR1 DFQATT and CDR2 SNEGSKA come from the germline V gene (reference sequence). In nucleotides, the CDR3 is TGCAGTGCTCCCGACCGAAACTATGGCTACACCTTC. Translating it yields CSAPDRNYGYTF.

The chain combines TRBV3-1 with TRBJ2-2; D perhaps matches TRBD1 (5 bases). The CDR3 contains 18 residues. In germline, CDR1 is LGHDT, CDR2 YNNKEL (reference sequence). Trimming took off 1 base at V and 5 bases at J, with 20 bases between the two ends. The CDR3 spells CASSQVAWGGSFTGELFF. For the CDR3, the DNA is TGTGCCAGCAGCCAAGTTGCCTGGGGCGGTTCTTTTACCGGGGAGCTGTTTTTT.

J is TRBJ1-5 and V is TRBV7-2; D is possibly TRBD1 (5 bases). In germline, CDR1 is SGHTA, CDR2 FQGNSA. The V end lost 1 base, the J end lost 3 bases, and 7 bases lay between the germline ends. The CDR3 contains 14 residues. In DNA, the CDR3 is TGTGCCAGCAGCTTAGGGACACACAATCAGCCCCAGCATTTT. Translated, it gives CASSLGTHNQPQHF.

This rearrangement joins TRBV9 to TRBJ2-7, with D perhaps being TRBD1 or TRBD2 (5 bases each). CDR3 length equals 15 residues. V was shortened by 3 bases and J by 3 bases, with 16 bases between the two germline ends. Germline V lookup: CDR1 SGDLS, CDR2 YYNGEE. The DNA for the CDR3 is TGTGCCAGCAGCGCCAGGGACGGCCTGGGCTACGAGCAGTACTTC. Translated: CASSARDGLGYEQYF.